Given below is one TCR beta chain in context. The target antigen is unknown. Generated by immunoSEQ multiplex PCR, the TCRdb table keeps only in-frame clones and is missing some. This repertoire shows approximately 150,000 clones, more than 85% found once; its top ten account for approximately 12%. These data come from a study of T cell responses to AZD1222 COVID-19 vaccine. CDR3 length equals 16 residues. V was clipped by 3 bases and J by 4 bases; unmatched bases: 5. Germline V gene sequence: CDR1 SGDLS, CDR2 YYNGEE. Study observations and caveats: The study found vaccine-associated CD4 TCRs spanning spike, dominant at 160-218 and 743-854. Clonal diversity was possibly underestimated, and white British individuals and females predominated among donors.

The clonotype was recovered from an adult who had recovered from COVID-19. The chain carries TRBV9 and TRBJ2-5, with 14 bases matching TRBD2. The source material was peripheral blood, sampled after recovery from COVID-19. The CDR3: CASSGGTSGRRETQYF. For the CDR3, the DNA is TGTGCCAGCAGCGGTGGGACTAGCGGGAGACGAGAGACCCAGTACTTC.